In this sample, the clone carrying this TCR beta chain turned up many times. Its target is not known. Time point given: newly diagnosed GD, antithyroid drugs for less than 3 months. After RNA was extracted from PBMCs, the TCR library was made from it. The data are from a study of regulatory T cells in long-lasting Graves disease. General study points: Favored gene segments in persistent disease were TRBV28, TRBJ1-2 and TRBJ2-5.

Libraries of TCR beta came from iRepertoire HTBI primers plus Arm-PCR of CDR3 regions. TCRdb reprocessed the multiplex PCR reads via MiXCR and lists one record per CDR3 protein. Here the sample spans more than 300,000 distinct CDR3 sequences, about 17% being singletons. The CDR3 is 19 residues long. V gave up 1 base and J gave up 0 bases, with 19 bases separating them. Germline CDR1 is SEHNR and CDR2 is FQNEAQ (reference sequence). These data were also filed under a second study, of T cells in Graves' hyperthyroidism and ophthalmopathy.

This TCR was sampled from a woman aged 18-29 years with Graves disease. The chain employs TRBV7-9 and TRBJ2-1, with D possibly TRBD2 on 5 matching bases. Sequences were derived from peripheral blood mononuclear cells (PBMCs), sampled at new diagnosis, from a patient treated with antithyroid drugs. The CDR3 sequence is CASSLVGLASGSSYNEQFF. As DNA, the CDR3 is TGTGCCAGCAGCTTAGTGGGCCTAGCTTCGGGAAGCTCCTACAATGAGCAGTTCTTC.